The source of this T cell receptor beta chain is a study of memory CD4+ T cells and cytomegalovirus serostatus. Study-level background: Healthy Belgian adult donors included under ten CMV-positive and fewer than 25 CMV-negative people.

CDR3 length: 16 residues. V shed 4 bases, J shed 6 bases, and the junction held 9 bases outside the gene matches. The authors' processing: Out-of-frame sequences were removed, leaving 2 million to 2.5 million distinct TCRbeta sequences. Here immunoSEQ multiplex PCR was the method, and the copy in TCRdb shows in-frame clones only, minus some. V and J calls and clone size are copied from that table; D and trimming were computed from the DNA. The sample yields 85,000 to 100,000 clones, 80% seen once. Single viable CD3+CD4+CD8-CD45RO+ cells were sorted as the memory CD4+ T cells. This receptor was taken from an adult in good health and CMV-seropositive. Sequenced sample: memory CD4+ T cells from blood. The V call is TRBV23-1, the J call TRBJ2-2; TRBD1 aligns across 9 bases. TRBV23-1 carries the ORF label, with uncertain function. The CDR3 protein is CASSPAGTGRSGELFF. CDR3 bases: TGCGCCAGCAGTCCAGCCGGGACAGGGAGATCCGGGGAGCTGTTTTTT.